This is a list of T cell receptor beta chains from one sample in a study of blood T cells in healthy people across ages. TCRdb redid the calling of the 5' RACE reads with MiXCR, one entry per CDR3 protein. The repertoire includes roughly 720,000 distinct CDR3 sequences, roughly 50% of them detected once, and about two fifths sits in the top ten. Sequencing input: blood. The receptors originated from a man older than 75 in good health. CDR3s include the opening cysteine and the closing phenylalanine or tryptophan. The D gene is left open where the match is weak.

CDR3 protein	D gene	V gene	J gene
CSVPLGRVETQYF	.	TRBV29-1	.
CAISAKNYEAEAFF	.	TRBV10-3	TRBJ1-1
CASSVRDREYNEQYF	TRBD1	TRBV9	.
CASSSGQGPTNEKLFF	TRBD1	TRBV7-8	TRBJ1-4
CASSYSAILTGDTQYF	.	TRBV6-2/TRBV6-3	TRBJ2-3
CASSRVGPADEQYF	.	TRBV4-1	TRBJ2-7
CASSCLYEQYF	.	TRBV25-1	TRBJ2-7
CASSVGAGQAGLFF	.	TRBV9	TRBJ1-4
CASRHARDREAEQFF	TRBD1	TRBV6-6	TRBJ2-1
CASTLAPGNTGELFF	.	TRBV12-3/TRBV12-4	TRBJ2-2
CASSKNRGGVSEQYF	.	TRBV7-2	TRBJ2-7
CASSTRGRQETQYF	TRBD1	TRBV28	TRBJ2-5
CASSEGDWLAGRRYAYF	TRBD2	TRBV10-2	TRBJ2-3
CATSGRSYGYTF	.	TRBV24-1	TRBJ1-2
CASSRREAGELFF	.	TRBV3-1	TRBJ2-2
CSARDALAATYEQYF	TRBD2	TRBV20-1	.
CASTSDGPNTEAFF	.	TRBV21-1	TRBJ1-1
CASSAGLGGFTDTQYF	TRBD2	TRBV9	TRBJ2-3
CSVDLTGRETQYF	.	TRBV29-1	TRBJ2-5
CATSRGGQPKTQYF	.	TRBV15	TRBJ2-5
CASSLFLAGASYEQYF	TRBD2	TRBV7-9	TRBJ2-7
CASSRGTGHGYIF	TRBD1	TRBV12-3/TRBV12-4	TRBJ1-2